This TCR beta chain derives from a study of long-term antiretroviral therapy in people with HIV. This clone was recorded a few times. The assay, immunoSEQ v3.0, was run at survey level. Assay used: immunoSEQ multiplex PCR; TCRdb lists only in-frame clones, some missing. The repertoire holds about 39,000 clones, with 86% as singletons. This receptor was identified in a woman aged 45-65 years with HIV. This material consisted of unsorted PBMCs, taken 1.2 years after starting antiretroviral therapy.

As DNA, the CDR3 is TGTGCCAGCAGCTCGAGGACAGGACAGGGGGCGGGGGAGCAGTACTTC. Residues: CASSSRTGQGAGEQYF. The chain joins TRBV7-2 to TRBJ2-7; 11 positions agree with TRBD1. V lost 4 bases, J lost 7 bases, and 12 bases stayed unmatched. The CDR3 runs to 16 residues. The germline CDR1 and CDR2 sequences are SGHTA and FQGNSA.